The entry below gives a single T cell receptor (beta chain) sequence along with its context. With the read ending 3 residues before the CDR3 end, the germline J gene is used to fill in that end. This sample stems from a study of T cells in women clearing cervical HPV infection. Repertoires were generated with immunoSEQ multiplex PCR, while TCRdb's copy carries only in-frame clones and drops some. The table for this sample gives 40,000 to 55,000 clones. V lost 5 bases, J lost 4 bases, and 14 bases lay in between. Germline V gene sequence: CDR1 SGHTA, CDR2 FQGNSA. The CDR3 is made up of 14 amino acids. The TCR comes from a woman aged 18-69 years with a cervical HPV16 infection that either progressed to CIN3+ or cleared (not recorded which). Sequencing was carried out using blood buffy coat. The chain recombines TRBV7-2 with TRBJ1-1, with D possibly matching TRBD1 (5 bases). This CDR3 reads CASSRRGSSTEAFF. CDR3 DNA, as far as it was read: TGTGCCAGCAGCCGACGGGGGTCGAGCACTGAA.